This T cell receptor (beta chain) was observed in a study of T cell responses to AZD1222 COVID-19 vaccine. Study-wide results and limits: The donor group comprised mostly white British people and more females; the analysis possibly underestimated clonal diversity.

Assay used: immunoSEQ multiplex PCR; TCRdb lists only in-frame clones, some missing. There are 90,000 to 110,000 clones in the sample; around 89% occur only once, and 2.5% lies in the top ten. The CDR3 has 17 amino acids. CDR1 is SGHVS, CDR2 FQNEAQ, per germline. The V gene lost 1 base and the J gene lost 0 bases, with 13 bases spanning the gap. Of note for this clone: Its antigen is unknown.

This material consisted of peripheral blood, taken on day 0 of AZD1222 vaccination. The TCR comes from an adult in good health. The rearrangement uses TRBV7-8 and TRBJ1-3; D might be TRBD1 (6 bases). This CDR3 reads CASSLGYDRLSGNTIYF. The DNA of the CDR3 is TGTGCCAGCAGCTTAGGATACGACAGGCTCTCTGGAAACACCATATATTTT.